These 32 T cell receptor beta chains came from one sample sequenced in a study of regulatory T cells in long-lasting Graves disease. The time point denotes: newly diagnosed GD, antithyroid drugs for less than 3 months. TCR sequences were obtained from RNA taken from PBMCs. Construction of TCR beta libraries relied on iRepertoire HTBI primers and on Arm-PCR targeting CDR3 regions. Using its own MiXCR run on the multiplex PCR reads, TCRdb lists one record per CDR3 protein. The table records 410,000 or so distinct CDR3 sequences, about 15% of them present only once. These data also featured in a second study, about T cells in Graves' hyperthyroidism and ophthalmopathy.

The sample was peripheral blood mononuclear cells (PBMCs), taken at new diagnosis, from a patient treated with antithyroid drugs. The receptor set was obtained from a woman aged 25-40 years with Graves disease.

The table lists this clonotype with many counts. The chain has TRBV19 and TRBJ2-7; D gene ambiguous. CDR1 and CDR2 (germline): LNHDA, SQIVND (reference sequence). The CDR3 consists of 12 residues. Trimming took 4 bases from V and 3 from J, leaving 7 bases between them. CDR3 bases: TGTGCCAGTAGTAGTCACAACTACGAGCAGTACTTC. Translated, it gives CASSSHNYEQYF.

The table lists this clonotype with a few counts. The chain couples TRBV10-1 to TRBJ2-1; 8 positions agree with TRBD2. The V and J ends lost 3 bases and 6 bases, in that order; junction bases with no gene match: 13. CDR1 and CDR2 from the germline V gene are WNHNN and SYGVQD (reference sequence). The CDR3 covers 17 residues. This chain's CDR3 is CASSEGRIGRALNEQFF. CDR3 in DNA: TGCGCCAGCAGTGAAGGTCGTATCGGGAGGGCCCTCAATGAGCAGTTCTTC.

This clonotype was observed a handful of times. The chain employs TRBV14 and TRBJ1-2; D remains ambiguous. Germline V gives CDR1 SGHDN, CDR2 FVKESK. This CDR3 is built from 12 residues. The V and J ends lost 1 base and 4 bases respectively, with 4 bases between them. Here the CDR3 reads CASSQGFYGYTF. For the CDR3, the DNA is TGTGCCAGCAGCCAAGGATTCTATGGCTACACCTTC.

This clonotype was counted a few times. As DNA, the CDR3 is TGTGCCATCAGCCCAGGGAGTTCTGGAAACACCATATATTTT. As protein: CAISPGSSGNTIYF. The rearrangement joins TRBV10-3 to TRBJ1-3, with D maybe TRBD1 (5 bases). The CDR3 length is 14 residues. Germline V gene sequence: CDR1 ENHRY, CDR2 SYGVKD. The ends were cut back, 6 bases at V and 1 base at J, with 10 bases in the middle.

This clonotype was observed at least ten times. The CDR3: CASSQVFRHYSNQPQHF. Written as DNA, the CDR3 is TGTGCCAGCAGCCAAGTCTTCAGGCATTATAGCAATCAGCCCCAGCATTTT. This chain links TRBV3-1 with TRBJ1-5, with D hard to call. The CDR3 loop spans 17 amino acids. Between the trimmed V and J ends, which lost 1 base and 0 bases, there was a span of 13 bases. Germline assignment: CDR1 LGHDT and CDR2 YNNKEL (reference sequence).

The rearrangement links TRBV20-1 to TRBJ2-1, with 7 bases matching TRBD1. CDR1 and CDR2 (germline): DFQATT, SNEGSKA (reference sequence). V lost 0 bases, J lost 3 bases, and 5 bases stayed unmatched. The CDR3 consists of 15 residues. The CDR3 spells CSAREGQRSYNEQFF. The DNA of the CDR3 is TGCAGTGCTAGAGAGGGACAGCGGAGCTACAATGAGCAGTTCTTC.

This clonotype was detected only a few times. This chain links TRBV5-1 with TRBJ2-7; D might be TRBD2 (6 bases). Germline V gives CDR1 SGHRS, CDR2 YFSETQ. CDR3 length: 14 residues. V shed 3 bases and J shed 0 bases, with 10 bases lying between them. The CDR3 DNA follows: TGCGCCAGCAGCTATACGGGAGACTCCTACGAGCAGTACTTC. This codes for CASSYTGDSYEQYF.

This clonotype was detected a few times. This chain connects TRBV7-9 to TRBJ2-7; D is possibly TRBD2 (6 bases). Germline lookup yields CDR1 SEHNR and CDR2 FQNEAQ (reference sequence). Trimming pared 3 bases from V and 5 bases from J, leaving 14 bases between. There are 14 residues in the CDR3. CDR3 protein: CASSFPGVGDEQYF. The CDR3 nucleotides read TGTGCCAGCAGCTTCCCGGGAGTAGGGGACGAGCAGTACTTC.

The chain is built from TRBV2 and TRBJ2-1, with 14 bases matching TRBD2. CDR3 length: 24 amino acids. Trimming took 2 bases from V and 0 from J; bases not matched to a gene: 21. CDR1 and CDR2 from the germline V gene are SNHLY and FYNNEI. The CDR3 nucleotides are TGTGCCAGCAGTGAATTTCTGGGGGTTGGCGGGACTAGCGGGAGCCCGAGCTCCTACAATGAGCAGTTCTTC. Translating it yields CASSEFLGVGGTSGSPSSYNEQFF.

This clonotype was seen many times. The rearrangement uses TRBV7-8 and TRBJ1-1; D may be TRBD1 (6 bases). The CDR3 runs to 16 residues. Germline V gene data show CDR1 as SGHVS and CDR2 as FQNEAQ. The ends were cut back, 3 bases at V and 3 bases at J, with 17 bases in the middle. The CDR3 DNA sequence: TGTGCCAGCAGCTTGGGAGCCGGGACAACTGACACTGAAGCTTTCTTT. Its protein product is CASSLGAGTTDTEAFF.

This clonotype was recorded many times. The chain uses TRBV12-3 or TRBV12-4 and TRBJ1-3; D not certain. This CDR3 has 12 amino acids. The V gene lost 3 bases and the J gene lost 1 base, with 1 base spanning the gap. CDR3 amino acids: CASSLSGNTIYF. Written as DNA, the CDR3 is TGTGCCAGCAGTTTGTCTGGAAACACCATATATTTT.

V usage is TRBV28 and J usage is TRBJ1-2; a weak D match, TRBD1 (5 bases). The length of the CDR3 is 13 residues. Germline assignment: CDR1 MDHEN and CDR2 SYDVKM. The V gene lost 6 bases and the J gene lost 2 bases, with 10 bases spanning the gap. CDR3 sequence reads: CASSPRQNYGYTF. The CDR3 DNA reads as TGTGCCAGCAGCCCCCGACAGAACTATGGCTACACCTTC.

This clonotype has at least ten counts. CDR3 residues: CASSLESVRDEQFF. DNA of the CDR3: TGTGCCAGCAGCTTAGAAAGCGTGAGGGATGAGCAGTTCTTC. The chain is built from TRBV7-9 and TRBJ2-1, with a tentative D call TRBD2 (5 bases). CDR3 length equals 14 residues. V was cut by 1 base and J by 8 bases, with 12 bases left in between. Germline CDR1 and CDR2: SEHNR and FQNEAQ (reference sequence).

V gene TRBV6-2 or TRBV6-3 combines with J gene TRBJ1-6; the D is unclear. The ends were cut back, 4 bases at V and 5 bases at J, with 12 bases in the middle. This CDR3 has 15 residues. Germline V gene sequence: CDR1 MNHEY, CDR2 SVGEGT. DNA for the CDR3: TGTGCCAGCAGTTCCTCGGCCAGCAATAATTCACCCCTCCACTTT. It specifies CASSSSASNNSPLHF.

This CDR3 is CASSFTSDVSNSPLHF. CDR3 DNA: TGCGCCAGCAGCTTTACTAGTGACGTATCGAATTCACCCCTCCACTTT. The chain links TRBV5-1 to TRBJ1-6; D is undetermined. Germline V gives CDR1 SGHRS, CDR2 YFSETQ. The length of the CDR3 is 16 residues. V was shortened by 2 bases and J by 7 bases, with 16 bases between the two germline ends.

The genes are TRBV15 and TRBJ2-3; D ambiguous. Trimming took 0 bases from V and 5 from J, leaving 6 bases between them. Germline CDR1 is LNHNV and CDR2 is YYDKDF (reference sequence). The CDR3 covers 13 residues. The CDR3: CATSRDTIDTQYF. In DNA, the CDR3 is TGTGCCACCAGCAGAGATACAATAGATACGCAGTATTTT.

This clonotype came up many times. V usage is TRBV15 and J usage is TRBJ1-2; D is perhaps TRBD1 (5 bases). V was trimmed by 2 bases and J by 2 bases, leaving 18 bases between them. From germline, CDR1 is LNHNV and CDR2 YYDKDF (reference sequence). The CDR3 runs 17 residues. The CDR3 nucleotides read TGTGCCACCAGCAGATCGATGGGGGGTCGGGGGAACTATGGCTACACCTTC. Translating it yields CATSRSMGGRGNYGYTF.

The chain's CDR3 is CATEPGAGGRHEQFF. CDR3 DNA sequence: TGTGCCACTGAGCCGGGGGCGGGAGGGAGGCATGAGCAGTTCTTC. This chain connects TRBV24-1 to TRBJ2-1, with TRBD2 matching 9 bases. V was clipped by 10 bases and J by 8 bases; unmatched bases: 14. CDR1 and CDR2 from the germline V gene are KGHDR and SFDVKD. This CDR3 comprises 15 residues.

This clonotype was seen at least ten times. The gene calls are TRBV14 and TRBJ2-7, with D tentatively TRBD1 or TRBD2 (5 bases each). This CDR3 is built from 15 residues. Germline CDR1 and CDR2: SGHDN and FVKESK. Trimming took off 4 bases at V and 0 bases at J, with 13 bases between the two ends. The CDR3 loop reads CASSPLGESSYEQYF. The CDR3, as DNA: TGTGCCAGCAGCCCCCTGGGGGAAAGCTCCTACGAGCAGTACTTC.

This clonotype was detected a few times. Germline is not matched at one junction end, which may reflect a read error. The chain is built from TRBV27 and TRBJ2-1, with D possibly TRBD2 on 6 matching bases. The germline gives CDR1 MNHEY, CDR2 SMNVEV (reference sequence). The CDR3 is 18 residues long. The CDR3 coding sequence is TGTGCCAGCAGTATATCCGGCTCTGGCGGGGTTCGAAGGGATGAGCAGTTCTTC. The encoded protein is CASSISGSGGVRRDEQFF.

The gene calls are TRBV4-1 and TRBJ2-7; D is possibly TRBD2 (6 bases). CDR1 is MGHRA, CDR2 YSYEKL, per germline. V dropped 5 bases and J dropped 6 bases, with 8 bases sitting between them. The CDR3 has 11 residues. CDR3 sequence (DNA): TGCGCCAGCAGCTGGAGGGGCGAGCAGTACTTC. This sequence encodes CASSWRGEQYF.

This clonotype was detected many times. The rearrangement uses TRBV7-2 and TRBJ2-2; 9 nucleotides match TRBD2. Germline V CDR1 and CDR2: SGHTA, FQGNSA. V was pared by 5 bases and J by 1 base, with 8 bases of the junction left unmatched. The CDR3 contains 17 residues. CDR3 bases: TGTGCCAGCAGCCCTCTAGCGGGGAGGGGGAACACCGGGGAGCTGTTTTTT. This translates into CASSPLAGRGNTGELFF.

This clonotype was detected many times. The V and J genes are TRBV6-1 and TRBJ1-5, with D possibly matching TRBD1 (6 bases). The ends were cut back, 6 bases at V and 4 bases at J, with 13 bases in the middle. This CDR3 has 14 residues. CDR1 is MNHNS, CDR2 SASEGT, per germline. The CDR3 sequence: CASRAGHTNQPQHF. The CDR3 bases are TGTGCCAGCAGGGCGGGACATACAAATCAGCCCCAGCATTTT.

Concerning this clonotype itself: Since the CDR3 does not end with the conserved phenylalanine or tryptophan, this likely comes from a read error. This rearrangement joins TRBV15 to TRBJ1-2, with 9 positions matching TRBD1. Trimming cost V 0 bases and J 8 bases; bases outside gene matches: 7. CDR1 and CDR2 from the germline V gene are LNHNV and YYDKDF (reference sequence). The CDR3 loop spans 15 amino acids. This CDR3 reads CATSRDRGQGEGYTL. The DNA of the CDR3 is TGTGCCACCAGCAGAGACCGGGGACAGGGTGAAGGCTACACCCTC.

With respect to this clonotype: It differs at one base from a far larger clone, so likely a read error. This chain uses TRBV7-2 with TRBJ2-5, with D unclear. The end of the DNA is better explained by TRBJ2-1, so the J call may be wrong. CDR1 SGHTA and CDR2 FQGNSA come from the germline V gene. The CDR3 is made up of 12 amino acids. CDR3 protein: CASSLNQETQFF. As DNA, the CDR3 is TGTGCCAGCAGCTTAAACCAAGAGACCCAGTTCTTC.

This clonotype was observed at least ten times. The chain carries TRBV6-2 or TRBV6-3 and TRBJ1-2; no firm D call. CDR3 length equals 13 residues. The V gene's germline CDR1 is MNHEY and CDR2 SVGEGT. The V end lost 8 bases, the J end lost 0 bases, and 10 bases lay between the germline ends. This CDR3 is CASGPLANYGYTF. In nucleotides, the CDR3 is TGTGCCAGCGGCCCCCTAGCTAACTATGGCTACACCTTC.

Ten or more counts support this clonotype. This chain uses TRBV20-1 with TRBJ2-1; TRBD2 matches at 9 bases. Per the germline V gene, CDR1 is DFQATT and CDR2 is SNEGSKA (reference sequence). With V trimmed by 1 base and J by 10 bases, 5 bases remained unmatched. The CDR3 sequence is 13 residues long. The DNA for the CDR3 is TGCAGTGCTAGAGTGGTAGCGGGAGTGGAGCAGTTCTTC. Translated, it gives CSARVVAGVEQFF.

This clonotype was counted many times. This sequence joins TRBV12-3 or TRBV12-4 and TRBJ2-2, with D possibly matching TRBD1 (6 bases). The CDR3 is 14 residues long. Trimming stripped 6 bases from V and 5 bases from J, with 13 bases between. This chain's CDR3 is CASSPQGWTGELFF. CDR3 in DNA: TGTGCCAGCAGCCCGCAGGGGTGGACCGGGGAGCTGTTTTTT.

This clonotype has a handful of counts. The chain recombines TRBV7-6 with TRBJ1-1, with TRBD1 as a possible D gene (6 bases). CDR1 and CDR2 from the germline V gene are SGHVS and FNYEAQ. The length of the CDR3 is 18 residues. V lost 2 bases and J lost 3, with 22 bases in between. The CDR3 bases are TGTGCCAGCAGCTTATCCCCTAGTTTGACAGGAGCGGACACTGAAGCTTTCTTT. This codes for CASSLSPSLTGADTEAFF.

This clonotype was seen at least ten times. The chain couples TRBV18 to TRBJ1-1, with a possible D match to TRBD1 (5 bases). Trimming took 1 base from V and 0 from J, leaving 12 bases between them. The CDR3 is 16 amino acids. Germline loops: CDR1 KGHSH, CDR2 LQKENI. The CDR3 DNA follows: TGTGCCAGCTCACCACAGGGGTCAGGTGTGAACACTGAAGCTTTCTTT. Its translation is CASSPQGSGVNTEAFF.

This clonotype has just a few counts. CDR3 in DNA: TGTGCCAGTAGTATTTTGGGGTCTAGCGGGACTTTCACAGATACGCAGTATTTT. Protein sequence: CASSILGSSGTFTDTQYF. This chain uses TRBV19 with TRBJ2-3, with 9 bases fitting TRBD2. This CDR3 has 18 residues. The germline gives CDR1 LNHDA, CDR2 SQIVND (reference sequence). The V segment lost 3 bases and the J segment 2 bases; nucleotides outside the gene matches: 12.

The J gene is TRBJ1-1, the V gene TRBV3-1; 9 bases agree with TRBD1. Germline CDR1 is LGHDT and CDR2 is YNNKEL (reference sequence). J gave up 11 bases and V 4 bases, and 14 bases lay outside the gene matches. This CDR3 contains 15 residues. CDR3 bases: TGTGCCAGCAGCCTAGGACAGGGGTCTACCTCTGGGGCTTTCTTT. Its translation: CASSLGQGSTSGAFF.